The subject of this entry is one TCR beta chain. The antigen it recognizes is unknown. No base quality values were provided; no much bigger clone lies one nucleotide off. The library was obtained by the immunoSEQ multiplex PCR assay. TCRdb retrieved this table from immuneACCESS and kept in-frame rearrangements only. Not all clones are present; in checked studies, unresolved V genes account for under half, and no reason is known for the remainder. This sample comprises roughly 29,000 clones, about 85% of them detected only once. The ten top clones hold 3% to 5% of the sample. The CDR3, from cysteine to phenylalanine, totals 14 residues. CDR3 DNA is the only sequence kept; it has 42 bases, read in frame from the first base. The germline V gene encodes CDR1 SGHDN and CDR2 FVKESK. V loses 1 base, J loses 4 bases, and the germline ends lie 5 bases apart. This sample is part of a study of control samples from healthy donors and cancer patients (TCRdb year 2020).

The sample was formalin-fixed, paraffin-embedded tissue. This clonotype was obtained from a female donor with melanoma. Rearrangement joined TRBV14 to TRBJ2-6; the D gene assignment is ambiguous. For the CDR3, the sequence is CASSQASGANVLTF. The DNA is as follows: TGTGCCAGCAGCCAAGCGTCAGGGGCCAACGTCCTGACTTTC.